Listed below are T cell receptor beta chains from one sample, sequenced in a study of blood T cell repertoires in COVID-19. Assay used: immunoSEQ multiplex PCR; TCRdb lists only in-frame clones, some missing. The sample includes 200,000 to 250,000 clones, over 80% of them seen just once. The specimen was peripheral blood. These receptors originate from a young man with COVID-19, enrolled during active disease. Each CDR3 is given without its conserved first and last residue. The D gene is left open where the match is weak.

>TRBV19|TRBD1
ASTPEDRGSNTGELF
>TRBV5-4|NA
ASSLIGDSYNEQF
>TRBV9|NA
ASSVGSGWFSDGYT
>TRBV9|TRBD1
ASSATGQKYEQY
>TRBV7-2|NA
ASSTTGWSGNTIY
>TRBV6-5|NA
ASSLQGEAYNEQF
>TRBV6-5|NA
ASSYLSPRYEQY
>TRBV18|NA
ASSGRREDTQY
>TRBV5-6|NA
ASSSPRGLYTQY
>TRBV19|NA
ATGIAELNTGELF
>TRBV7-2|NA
ASSRQGGTEAF